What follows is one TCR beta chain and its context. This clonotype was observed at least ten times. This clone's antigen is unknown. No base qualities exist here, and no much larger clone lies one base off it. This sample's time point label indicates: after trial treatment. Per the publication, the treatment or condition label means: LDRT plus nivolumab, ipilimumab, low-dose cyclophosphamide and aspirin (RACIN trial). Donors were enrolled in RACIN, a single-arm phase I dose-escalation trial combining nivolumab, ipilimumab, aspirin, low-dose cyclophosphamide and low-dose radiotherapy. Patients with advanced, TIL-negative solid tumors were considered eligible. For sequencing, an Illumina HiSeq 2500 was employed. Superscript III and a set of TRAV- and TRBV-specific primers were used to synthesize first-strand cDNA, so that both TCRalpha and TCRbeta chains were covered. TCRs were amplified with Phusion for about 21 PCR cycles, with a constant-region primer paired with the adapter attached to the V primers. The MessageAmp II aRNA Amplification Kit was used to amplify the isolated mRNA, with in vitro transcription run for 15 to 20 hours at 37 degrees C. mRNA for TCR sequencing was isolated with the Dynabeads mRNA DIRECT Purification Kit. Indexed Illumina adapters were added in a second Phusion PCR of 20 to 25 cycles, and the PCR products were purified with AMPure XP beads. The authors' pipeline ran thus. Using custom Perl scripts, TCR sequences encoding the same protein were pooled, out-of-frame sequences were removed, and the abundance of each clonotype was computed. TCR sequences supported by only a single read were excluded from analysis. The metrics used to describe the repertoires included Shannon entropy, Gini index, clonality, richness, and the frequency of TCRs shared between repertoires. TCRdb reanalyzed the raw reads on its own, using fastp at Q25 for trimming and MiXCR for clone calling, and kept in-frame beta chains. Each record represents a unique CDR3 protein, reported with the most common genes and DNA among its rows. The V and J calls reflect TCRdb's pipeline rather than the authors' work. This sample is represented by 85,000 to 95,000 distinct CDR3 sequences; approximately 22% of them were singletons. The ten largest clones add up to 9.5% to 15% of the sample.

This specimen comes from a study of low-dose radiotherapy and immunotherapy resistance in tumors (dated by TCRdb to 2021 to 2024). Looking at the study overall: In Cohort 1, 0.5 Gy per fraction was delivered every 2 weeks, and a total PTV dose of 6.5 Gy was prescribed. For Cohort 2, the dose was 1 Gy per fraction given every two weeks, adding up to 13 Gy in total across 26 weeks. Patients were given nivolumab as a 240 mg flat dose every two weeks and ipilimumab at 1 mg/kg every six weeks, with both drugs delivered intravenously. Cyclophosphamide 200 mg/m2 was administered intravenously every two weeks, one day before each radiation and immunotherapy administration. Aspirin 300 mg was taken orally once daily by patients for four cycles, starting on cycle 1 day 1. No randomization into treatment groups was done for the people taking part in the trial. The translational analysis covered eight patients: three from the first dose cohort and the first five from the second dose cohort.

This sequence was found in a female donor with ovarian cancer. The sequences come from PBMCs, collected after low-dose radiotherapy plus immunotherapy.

CDR3 sequence: CASSPSGLNTEAFF. In nucleotide form, the sequence is TGTGCCAGCAGCCCATCAGGCTTGAACACTGAAGCTTTCTTT. The chain links TRBV9 with TRBJ1-1; too little of a D gene remains to name it. Including cysteine and phenylalanine, the CDR3 has 14 amino acids. Just CDR3 DNA is preserved here, 42 bases in frame from base 1. Cut back by 4 bases and 0 bases, the V and J ends lie 10 bases apart. From the germline V gene, CDR1 is SGDLS and CDR2 is YYNGEE.